The clone carrying this TCR beta chain was seen more than once but under ten times. These data are taken from a study of blood T cell repertoires in COVID-19. Background on the study: There were acute and convalescent COVID-19 samples, and they came from the United States, Italy and Spain. T cells, B-cell-depleted T cells, or PBMCs supplied cDNA or gDNA.

Original methodology: By means of reference gene primer amplification, nucleated cell counts were estimated. Using immunoSEQ multiplex PCR, the repertoire was profiled, and TCRdb retains in-frame clones only, with some absent. V and J calls and clone size come straight from that table; D and trimming were deduced from the DNA. The top ten hold over 10% of the sample, which has 200,000 to 300,000 clones, 75% to 85% seen once. Source material: peripheral blood. This sequence originates from a woman aged 60-75 years with active or convalescent COVID-19.

Written as DNA, the CDR3 is TGCGCCAGCAGCCAAGAAGGGACAGGGTCCGGCTACACCTTC. Residues: CASSQEGTGSGYTF. This chain connects TRBV4-3 to TRBJ1-2, with 9 nucleotides matching TRBD1. Germline CDR1 LGHNA, CDR2 YSLEER. V dropped 0 bases and J dropped 8; count of bases not matched to a gene: 4. The CDR3 runs 14 residues.